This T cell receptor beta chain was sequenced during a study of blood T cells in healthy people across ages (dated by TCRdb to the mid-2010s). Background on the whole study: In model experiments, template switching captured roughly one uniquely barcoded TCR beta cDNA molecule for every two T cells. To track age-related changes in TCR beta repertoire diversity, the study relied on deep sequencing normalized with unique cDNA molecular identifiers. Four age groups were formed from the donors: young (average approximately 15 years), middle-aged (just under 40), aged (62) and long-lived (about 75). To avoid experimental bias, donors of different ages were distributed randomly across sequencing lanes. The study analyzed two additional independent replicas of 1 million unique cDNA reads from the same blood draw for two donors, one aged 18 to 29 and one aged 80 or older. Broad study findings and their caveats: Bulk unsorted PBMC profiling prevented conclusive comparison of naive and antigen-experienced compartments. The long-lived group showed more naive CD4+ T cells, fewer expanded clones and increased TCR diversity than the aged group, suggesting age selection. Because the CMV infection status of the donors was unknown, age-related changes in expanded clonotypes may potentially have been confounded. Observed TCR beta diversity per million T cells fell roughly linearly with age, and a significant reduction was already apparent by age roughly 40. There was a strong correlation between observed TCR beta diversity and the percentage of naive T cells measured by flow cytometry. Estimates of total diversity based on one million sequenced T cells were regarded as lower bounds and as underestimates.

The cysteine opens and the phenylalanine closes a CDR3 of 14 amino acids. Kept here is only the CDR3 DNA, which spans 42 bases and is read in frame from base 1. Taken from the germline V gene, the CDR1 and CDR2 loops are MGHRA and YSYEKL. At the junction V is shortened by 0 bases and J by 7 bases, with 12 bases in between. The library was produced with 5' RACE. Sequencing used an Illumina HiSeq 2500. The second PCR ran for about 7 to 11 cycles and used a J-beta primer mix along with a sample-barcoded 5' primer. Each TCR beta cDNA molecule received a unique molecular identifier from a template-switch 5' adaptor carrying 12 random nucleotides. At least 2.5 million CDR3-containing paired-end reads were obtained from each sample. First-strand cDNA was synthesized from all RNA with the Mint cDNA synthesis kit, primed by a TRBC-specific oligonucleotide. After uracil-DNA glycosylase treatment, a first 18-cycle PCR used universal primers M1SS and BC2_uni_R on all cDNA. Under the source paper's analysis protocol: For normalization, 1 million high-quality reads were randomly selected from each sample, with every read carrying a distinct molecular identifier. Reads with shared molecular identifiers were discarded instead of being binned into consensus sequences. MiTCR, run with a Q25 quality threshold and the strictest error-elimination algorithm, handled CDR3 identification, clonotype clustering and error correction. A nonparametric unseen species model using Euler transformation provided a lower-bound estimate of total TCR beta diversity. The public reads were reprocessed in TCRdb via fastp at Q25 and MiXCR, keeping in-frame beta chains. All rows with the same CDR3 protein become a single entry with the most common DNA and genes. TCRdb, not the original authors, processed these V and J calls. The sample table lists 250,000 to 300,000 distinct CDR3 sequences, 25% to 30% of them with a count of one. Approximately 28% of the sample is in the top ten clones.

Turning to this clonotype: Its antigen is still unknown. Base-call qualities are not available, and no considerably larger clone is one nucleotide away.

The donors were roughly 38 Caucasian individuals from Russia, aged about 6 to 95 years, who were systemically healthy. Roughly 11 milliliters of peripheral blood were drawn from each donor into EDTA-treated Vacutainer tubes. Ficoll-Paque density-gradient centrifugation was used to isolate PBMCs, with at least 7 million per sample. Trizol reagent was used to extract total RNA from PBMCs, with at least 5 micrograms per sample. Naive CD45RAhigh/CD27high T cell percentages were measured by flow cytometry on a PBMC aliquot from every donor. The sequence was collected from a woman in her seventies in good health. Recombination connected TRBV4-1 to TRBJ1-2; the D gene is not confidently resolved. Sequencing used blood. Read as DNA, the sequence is TGCGCCAGCAGCCAAGAGGGTACGAGCCCTGGCTACACCTTC. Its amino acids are CASSQEGTSPGYTF.